This T cell receptor beta chain was retrieved from a study of T cells in Graves' hyperthyroidism and ophthalmopathy. Using RNA transcripts as the source, TCR beta CDR3 regions were amplified. Primed by the HTBI set, a first-round RT-PCR was run on the TCR CDR3. TCRdb reanalysed the multiplex PCR reads using MiXCR and keeps one entry per CDR3 protein. The data show approximately 500,000 distinct CDR3 sequences, around 46% seen once. V shed 6 bases and J 7 bases; nucleotides not matched to a gene: 14. There are 15 residues in the CDR3. The germline gives CDR1 SQVTM, CDR2 ANQGSEA. The chain carries TRBV29-1 and TRBJ1-2; TRBD1 matches at 10 bases. This receptor was identified in a woman between 18 and 29 years old with Graves' hyperthyroidism. Source material: peripheral blood or thyroid tissue (not recorded which). The CDR3 region has the DNA TGCAGCGTCGCAGGCCGACAGGGGGCCCCAGGTGGCTACACCTTC. Its translation is CSVAGRQGAPGGYTF.